This T cell receptor (beta chain) was observed in a study of shared clonotypes between healthy human individuals. Study as a whole: Aged 18 to 49, the donors were two women and a few men. The study, taken as a whole, reports: The diversity represented, both genetic and in exposure history, was limited by few donors. Clonotype sharing among donors was expected to depend on sequencing depth.

As concerns this clone: Its cognate antigen is unknown.

An approximately 200 ng quantity of DNA, tens of thousands of T cell genomes, went into the sorted-subset replicate PCRs. Clones were sequenced by immunoSEQ multiplex PCR, and TCRdb holds only the in-frame ones, with some missing. The sample lists 2 million to 2.5 million clones, about 90% occurring once. J gave up 5 bases and V 6 bases, and 7 bases lay outside the gene matches. Looked up from germline, CDR1 is SNHLY and CDR2 is FYNNEI. The CDR3 has 14 amino acids. This chain uses TRBV2 with TRBJ1-2; 9 positions agree with TRBD1. The clonotype originates from a man younger than 35 in good health. Some clones in this sample may be carry-over from other donors' samples. Sequencing was carried out using naive CD4+ T cells from PBMCs. This sample's subset: CD45RA+ positively selected. The CDR3 region is CASSGQGPAYGYTF. CDR3 in DNA: TGTGCCAGCAGCGGACAGGGGCCTGCTTATGGCTACACCTTC.